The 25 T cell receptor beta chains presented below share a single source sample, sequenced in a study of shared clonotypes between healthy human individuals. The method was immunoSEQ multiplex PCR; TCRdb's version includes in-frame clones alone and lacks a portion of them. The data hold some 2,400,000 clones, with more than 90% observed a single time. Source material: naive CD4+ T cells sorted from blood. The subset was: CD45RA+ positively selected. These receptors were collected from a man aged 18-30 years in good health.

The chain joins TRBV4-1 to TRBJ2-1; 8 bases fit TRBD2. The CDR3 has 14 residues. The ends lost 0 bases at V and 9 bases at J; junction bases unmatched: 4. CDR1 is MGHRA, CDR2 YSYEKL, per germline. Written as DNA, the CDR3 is TGCGCCAGCAGCCAAGAAGGACTAGCCTTTGAGCAGTTCTTC. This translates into CASSQEGLAFEQFF.

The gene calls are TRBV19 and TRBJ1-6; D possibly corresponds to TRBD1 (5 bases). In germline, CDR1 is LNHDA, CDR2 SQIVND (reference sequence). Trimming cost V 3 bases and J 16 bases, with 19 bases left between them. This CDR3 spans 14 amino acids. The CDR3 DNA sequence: TGTGCCAGTAGTATGGCCTCAAGGGGCCAGTGGCTCCACTTT. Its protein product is CASSMASRGQWLHF.

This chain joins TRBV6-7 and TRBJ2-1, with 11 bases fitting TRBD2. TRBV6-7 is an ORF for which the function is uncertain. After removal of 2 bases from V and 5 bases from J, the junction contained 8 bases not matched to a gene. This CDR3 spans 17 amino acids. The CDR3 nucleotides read TGTGCCAGCAGTTACGGCAGACTAGCGGGGAGGAACAATGAGCAGTTCTTC. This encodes CASSYGRLAGRNNEQFF.

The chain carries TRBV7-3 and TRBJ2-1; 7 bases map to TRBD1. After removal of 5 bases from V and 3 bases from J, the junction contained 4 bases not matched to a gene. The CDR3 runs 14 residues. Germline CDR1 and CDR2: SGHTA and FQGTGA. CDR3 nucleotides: TGTGCCAGCAGCGCCAGACAGGGCTACAATGAGCAGTTCTTC. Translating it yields CASSARQGYNEQFF.

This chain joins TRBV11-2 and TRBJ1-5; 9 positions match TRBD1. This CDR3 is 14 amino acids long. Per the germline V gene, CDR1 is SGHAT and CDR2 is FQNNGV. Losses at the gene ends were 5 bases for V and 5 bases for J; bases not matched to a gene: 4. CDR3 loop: CASSPGTGYQPQHF. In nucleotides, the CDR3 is TGTGCCAGCAGCCCGGGGACAGGGTATCAGCCCCAGCATTTT.

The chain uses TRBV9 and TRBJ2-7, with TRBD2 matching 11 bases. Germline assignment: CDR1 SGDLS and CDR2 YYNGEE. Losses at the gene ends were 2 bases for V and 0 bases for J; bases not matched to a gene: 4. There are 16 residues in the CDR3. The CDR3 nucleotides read TGTGCCAGCAGCGTTGCTCTAGCGGGGGGCTCCTACGAGCAGTACTTC. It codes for CASSVALAGGSYEQYF. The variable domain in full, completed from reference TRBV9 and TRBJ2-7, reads DSGVTQTPKHLITATGQRVTLRCSPRSGDLSVYWYQQSLDQGLQFLIQYYNGEERAKGNILERFSAQQFPDLHSELNLSSLELGDSALYFCASSVALAGGSYEQYFGPGTRLTVT.

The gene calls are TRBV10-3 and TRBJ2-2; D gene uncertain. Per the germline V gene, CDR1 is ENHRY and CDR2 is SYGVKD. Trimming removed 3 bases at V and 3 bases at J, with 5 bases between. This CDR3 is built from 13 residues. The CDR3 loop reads CAISDQDTGELFF. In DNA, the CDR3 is TGTGCCATCAGTGACCAGGACACCGGGGAGCTGTTTTTT.

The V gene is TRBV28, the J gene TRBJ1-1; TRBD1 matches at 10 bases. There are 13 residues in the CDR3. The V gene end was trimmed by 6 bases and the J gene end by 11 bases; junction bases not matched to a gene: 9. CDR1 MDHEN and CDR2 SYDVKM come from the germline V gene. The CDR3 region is CASSQGTGVQAFF. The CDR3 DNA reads TGTGCCAGCAGCCAGGGGACAGGGGTGCAGGCTTTCTTT. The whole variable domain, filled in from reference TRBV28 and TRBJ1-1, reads DVKVTQSSRYLVKRTGEKVFLECVQDMDHENMFWYRQDPGLGLRLIYFSYDVKMKEKGDIPEGYSVSREKKERFSLILESASTNQTSMYLCASSQGTGVQAFFGQGTRLTVV.

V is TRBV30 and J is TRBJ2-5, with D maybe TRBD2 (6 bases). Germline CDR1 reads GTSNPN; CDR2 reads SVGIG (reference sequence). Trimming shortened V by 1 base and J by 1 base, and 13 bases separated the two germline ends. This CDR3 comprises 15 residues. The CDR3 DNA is TGTGCCTGGAGTGACGGGACTCCCGCCCAAGAGACCCAGTACTTC. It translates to CAWSDGTPAQETQYF.

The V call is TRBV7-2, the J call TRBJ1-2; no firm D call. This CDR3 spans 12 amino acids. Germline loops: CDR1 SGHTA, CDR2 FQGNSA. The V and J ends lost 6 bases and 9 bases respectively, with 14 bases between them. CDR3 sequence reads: CASRTQVESYTF. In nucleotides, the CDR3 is TGTGCCAGCAGAACCCAGGTTGAGAGCTACACCTTC.

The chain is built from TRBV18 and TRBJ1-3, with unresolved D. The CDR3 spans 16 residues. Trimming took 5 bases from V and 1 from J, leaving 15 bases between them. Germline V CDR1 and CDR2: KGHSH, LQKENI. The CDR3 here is CASSSGVGVSGNTIYF. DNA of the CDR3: TGTGCCAGCTCATCAGGTGTGGGAGTTTCTGGAAACACCATATATTTT.

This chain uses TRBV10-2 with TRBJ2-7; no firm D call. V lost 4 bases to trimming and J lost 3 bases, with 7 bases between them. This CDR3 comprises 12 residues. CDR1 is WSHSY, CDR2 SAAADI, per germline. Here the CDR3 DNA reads TGCGCCAGCAGTGGGTTCCACTACGAGCAGTACTTC. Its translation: CASSGFHYEQYF.

For the CDR3, the DNA is TGTGCCAGCAGCTTGGAAGGGACTGGGAGCACAGATACGCAGTATTTT. Amino acid sequence: CASSLEGTGSTDTQYF. This sequence joins TRBV5-6 and TRBJ2-3; a weak D match, TRBD2 (6 bases). V lost 0 bases and J 0 bases, leaving 11 bases between the germline ends. Germline CDR1 reads SGHDT; CDR2 reads YYEEEE. CDR3 length equals 16 residues.

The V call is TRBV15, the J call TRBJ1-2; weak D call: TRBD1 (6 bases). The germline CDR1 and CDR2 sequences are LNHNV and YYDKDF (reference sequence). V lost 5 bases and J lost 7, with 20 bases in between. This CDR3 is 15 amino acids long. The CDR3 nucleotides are TGTGCCACCAGCCGGGACCCAGGGGACCCCTTTGGCTACACCTTC. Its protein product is CATSRDPGDPFGYTF.

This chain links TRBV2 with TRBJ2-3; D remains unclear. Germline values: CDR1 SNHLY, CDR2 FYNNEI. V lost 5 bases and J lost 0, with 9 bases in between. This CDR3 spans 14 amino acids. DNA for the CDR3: TGTGCCAGCAGTTCTCTCTCAAGCACAGATACGCAGTATTTT. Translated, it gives CASSSLSSTDTQYF.

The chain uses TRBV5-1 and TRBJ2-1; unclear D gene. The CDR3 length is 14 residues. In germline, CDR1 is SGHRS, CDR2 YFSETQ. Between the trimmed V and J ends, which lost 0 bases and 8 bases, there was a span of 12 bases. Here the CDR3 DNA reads TGCGCCAGCAGCTTGGGAAAGGGCGGCGATGAGCAGTTCTTC. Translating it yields CASSLGKGGDEQFF.

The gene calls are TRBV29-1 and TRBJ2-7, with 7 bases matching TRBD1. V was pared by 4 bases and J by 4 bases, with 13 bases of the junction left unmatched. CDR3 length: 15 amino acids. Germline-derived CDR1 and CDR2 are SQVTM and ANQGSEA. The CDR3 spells CSVARGGDALYEQYF. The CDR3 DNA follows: TGCAGCGTTGCCCGAGGGGGCGACGCTTTATACGAGCAGTACTTC.

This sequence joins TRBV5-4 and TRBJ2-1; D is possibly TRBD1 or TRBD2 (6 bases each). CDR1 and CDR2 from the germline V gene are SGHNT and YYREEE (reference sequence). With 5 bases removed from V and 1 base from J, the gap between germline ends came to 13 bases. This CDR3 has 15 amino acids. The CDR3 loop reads CASRVGGESYNEQFF. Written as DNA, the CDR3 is TGTGCCAGCAGAGTGGGGGGCGAGTCCTACAATGAGCAGTTCTTC.

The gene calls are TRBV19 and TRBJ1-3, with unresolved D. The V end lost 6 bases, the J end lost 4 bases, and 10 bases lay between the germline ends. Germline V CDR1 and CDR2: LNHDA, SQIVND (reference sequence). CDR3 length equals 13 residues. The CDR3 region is CASSFIPGNTIYF. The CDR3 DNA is TGTGCCAGTAGCTTTATTCCGGGAAACACCATATATTTT.

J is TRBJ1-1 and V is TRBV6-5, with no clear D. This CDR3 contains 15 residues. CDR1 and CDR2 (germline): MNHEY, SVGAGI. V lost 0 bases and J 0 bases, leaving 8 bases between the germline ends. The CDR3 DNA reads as TGTGCCAGCAGTTACTCGGCCACCTTGAACACTGAAGCTTTCTTT. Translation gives CASSYSATLNTEAFF.

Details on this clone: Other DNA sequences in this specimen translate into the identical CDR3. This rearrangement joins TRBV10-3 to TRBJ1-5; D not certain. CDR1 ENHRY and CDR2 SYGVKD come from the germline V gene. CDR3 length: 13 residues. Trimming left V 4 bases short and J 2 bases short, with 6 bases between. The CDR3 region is CAISAGGNQPQHF. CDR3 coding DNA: TGTGCCATCAGTGCCGGGGGCAATCAGCCCCAGCATTTT.

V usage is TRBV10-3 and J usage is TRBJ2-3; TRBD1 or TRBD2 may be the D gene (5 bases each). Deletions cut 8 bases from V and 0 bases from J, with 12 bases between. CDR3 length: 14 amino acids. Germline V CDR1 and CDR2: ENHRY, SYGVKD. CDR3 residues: CAIGAGSSTDTQYF. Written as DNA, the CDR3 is TGTGCCATCGGGGCGGGCTCTAGCACAGATACGCAGTATTTT.

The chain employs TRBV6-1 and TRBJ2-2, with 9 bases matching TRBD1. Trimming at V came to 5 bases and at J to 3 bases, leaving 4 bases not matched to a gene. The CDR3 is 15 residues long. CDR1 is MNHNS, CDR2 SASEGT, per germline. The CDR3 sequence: CASSWGQGDTGELFF. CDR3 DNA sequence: TGTGCCAGCAGTTGGGGACAGGGTGACACCGGGGAGCTGTTTTTT.

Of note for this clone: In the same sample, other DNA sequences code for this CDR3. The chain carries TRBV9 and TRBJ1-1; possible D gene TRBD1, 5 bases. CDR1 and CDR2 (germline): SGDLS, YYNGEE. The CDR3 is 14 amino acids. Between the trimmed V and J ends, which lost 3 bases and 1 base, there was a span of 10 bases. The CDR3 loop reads CASSAGTENTEAFF. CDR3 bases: TGTGCCAGCAGCGCCGGGACGGAGAACACTGAAGCTTTCTTT.

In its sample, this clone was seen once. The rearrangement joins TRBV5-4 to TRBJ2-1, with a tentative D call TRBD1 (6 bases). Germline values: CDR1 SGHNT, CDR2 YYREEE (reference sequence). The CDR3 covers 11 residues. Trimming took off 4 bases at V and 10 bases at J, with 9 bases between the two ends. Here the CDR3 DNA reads TGTGCCAGCAGCATCGGGACAGAGCAGTTCTTC. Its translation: CASSIGTEQFF.